This T cell receptor beta chain was captured by sequencing in a study of T cell responses to AZD1222 COVID-19 vaccine. Regarding the study as a whole: Seropositive status at baseline applied to only six AZD1222 recipients. Increased Spike-specific TCR breadth and depth were observed after two AZD1222 doses.

A note on this clone: Its antigen is unidentified.

The CDR3 sequence is 11 residues long. Trimming removed 8 bases from V and 5 bases from J, with 10 bases in between. Germline loops: CDR1 DFQATT, CDR2 SNEGSKA (reference sequence). Only in-frame clones appear in the TCRdb table, and some are missing; sequencing was by immunoSEQ multiplex PCR. The sample carries about 100,000 clones, approximately 91% recorded once. This sample comprised peripheral blood, obtained on day 0 of AZD1222 vaccination. V and J are TRBV20-1 and TRBJ2-1; D gene ambiguous. This TCR derives from an adult in good health. The CDR3 DNA reads TGCAGTCGGTTGCAGAACAATGAGCAGTTCTTC. Translating gives CSRLQNNEQFF.